The clone carrying this T cell receptor beta chain is termed large. The antigen is unknown. Two independent pathologists confirmed no atypia in lung taken at least 2 cm from tumor. The protocol was immunoSEQ multiplex PCR, while the TCRdb copy is restricted to in-frame clones and leaves out a portion. This repertoire shows over a thousand clones, approximately 30% found once; its top ten account for about 30%. These data are taken from a study of T cells in localized non-small cell lung cancer. Study-wide results and caveats: Measurement of T cell clonality placed uninvolved adjacent lung highest, above the level in tumor. Across samples, adjacent lung featured a median roughly 60 of the top 100 tumor clones. Longer overall survival was seen with higher T cell density measured in blood.

The source of this sequence is a female donor of 60 years or more with stage II lung adenocarcinoma. The sample here was normal lung tissue next to the tumor, taken before any cancer treatment.

CDR3 coding DNA: TGTGCCAGTAGTAAACCCCCTCGGGAAGTCACTGAAGCTTTCTTT. Translating it yields CASSKPPREVTEAFF. This sequence joins TRBV19 and TRBJ1-1; D call uncertain. The CDR3 is 15 amino acids. The germline V and J ends were trimmed by 4 bases and 4 bases, with 16 bases remaining between them. Germline CDR1 is LNHDA and CDR2 is SQIVND (reference sequence). Full variable domain (remainder filled in from reference TRBV19 and TRBJ1-1): DGGITQSPKYLFRKEGQNVTLSCEQNLNHDAMYWYRQDPGQGLRLIYYSQIVNDFQKGDIAEGYSVSREKKESFPLTVTSAQKNPTAFYLCASSKPPREVTEAFFGQGTRLTVV.